This TCR beta chain originates from a study of CD8 T cells in Susac syndrome. Reverse transcription of about 0.5 to 1 ug RNA was carried out with random hexamers. immunoSEQ multiplex PCR amplified TCR beta CDR3 across 54 Vbeta, 13 Jbeta. TCRdb re-called the immunoSEQ multiplex PCR reads with MiXCR, one entry per CDR3 protein. The sample consists of 330,000 or so distinct CDR3 sequences, about 89% of them appearing once. CDR1 is MNHEY and CDR2 is SVGEGT in the germline V gene. The CDR3 contains 13 residues. Between the trimmed V and J ends, which lost 7 bases and 3 bases, there was a span of 10 bases. The multiple sclerosis controls comprised treatment-naive patients whose relapsing-remitting disease was stable or active. Through negative isolation, CD4+ and CD8+ T cells were obtained, while TEMRA cells were enriched using FACS.

This TCR was recovered from a human donor with multiple sclerosis. The source material was CD8+ T cells from PBMCs. The rearrangement links TRBV6-2 or TRBV6-3 to TRBJ2-1; D remains unclear. In nucleotides, the CDR3 is TGTGCCAGCACCCTCATGGGCTACAATGAGCAGTTCTTC. As protein: CASTLMGYNEQFF.